This TCR beta chain was identified in a study of T-cell memory formation after mild COVID-19. Study-wide results and limits: SARS-CoV-2 specificity was not confirmed for second-wave clones peaking on day 37.

The length of the CDR3 is 12 residues. The V gene's germline CDR1 is DFQATT and CDR2 SNEGSKA (reference sequence). The V gene lost 5 bases and the J gene lost 5 bases, with 9 bases spanning the gap. Points on this clonotype: The antigen is not known.

TCRdb independently ran MiXCR on the 5' RACE reads; one entry per CDR3 protein. The sample has around 300,000 distinct CDR3 sequences; 12% to 15% are singletons. The TCR originated in a man younger than 35 who had mild COVID-19 (a few samples of this study predate the infection). Cell type and time point are not known. Source material: PBMCs or a T cell subset sorted from them (not recorded which). The chain joins TRBV20-1 to TRBJ2-2, with D perhaps TRBD1 (6 bases). In nucleotides, the CDR3 is TGCAGTGCTTCAGGGGAGACCGGGGAGCTGTTTTTT. Its translation: CSASGETGELFF.